Listed here are 11 T cell receptor beta chains from one sample, sequenced in a study of monozygotic twins with inflammatory bowel disease (dated by TCRdb to between 2018 and 2021). The library was made by 5' RACE. The reads were generated on an Illumina HiSeq 2500. TCRdb reprocessed the reads, and each CDR3 protein sequence is entered once, without DNA. This sample's listing comprises under 130,000 distinct CDR3 sequences. Approximately 2% of the sample comes from the top ten. The sample taken for sequencing was blood. The receptors originated from a human donor with ulcerative colitis or Crohn's disease, or a healthy co-twin of an affected twin (not recorded which).

The chain carries TRBV7-9 and TRBJ1-1; without DNA, the TCRdb call of TRBD1 cannot be checked. The CDR3 length is 15 residues. The germline V gene has CDR1 SEHNR and CDR2 FQNEAQ (reference sequence). The CDR3 reads CASSLMGQEILEAFF.

The V and J genes are TRBV7-2 and TRBJ2-5; without DNA, the TCRdb call of TRBD1 cannot be checked. Looked up from germline, CDR1 is SGHTA and CDR2 is FQGNSA. The CDR3 runs 13 residues. CDR3 in amino acids: CASSRDRGETQYF.

The chain carries TRBV6-5 and TRBJ2-3. There are 15 residues in the CDR3. Germline loops: CDR1 MNHEY, CDR2 SVGAGI. The CDR3 here is CASSYSTKGSDTQYF.

The chain couples TRBV12-3 or TRBV12-4 to TRBJ1-2; the D call of TRBD1 rests on TCRdb alone, since no DNA is present to check it. The CDR3 contains 14 residues. The CDR3 region is CASSLGGLVYGYTF.

J is TRBJ2-4 and V is TRBV7-2. CDR3 length: 12 residues. Germline V gene lookup returns CDR1 SGHTA and CDR2 FQGNSA. CDR3 region: CASSLRKNIQYF. The whole variable domain, remainder taken from reference TRBV7-2 and TRBJ2-4, is GAGVSQSPSNKVTEKGKDVELRCDPISGHTALYWYRQSLGQGLEFLIYFQGNSAPDKSGLPSDRFSAERTGGSVSTLTIQRTQQEDSAVYLCASSLRKNIQYFGAGTRLSVL.

V gene TRBV7-9 combines with J gene TRBJ2-5. Germline V gene data show CDR1 as SEHNR and CDR2 as FQNEAQ (reference sequence). The CDR3 covers 13 residues. The CDR3 is CASSQITDLTQYF.

The rearrangement links TRBV18 to TRBJ2-7; checking the TCRdb D call of TRBD1 is not possible without DNA. Germline V lookup: CDR1 KGHSH, CDR2 LQKENI. CDR3 length: 12 residues. CDR3 protein: CASSLVLGEQYF.

The chain has TRBV2 and TRBJ2-1; TCRdb gives TRBD2 as the D gene, but with no DNA this cannot be confirmed. This CDR3 has 16 amino acids. From germline, CDR1 is SNHLY and CDR2 FYNNEI. The CDR3: CASSEAADFTYNEQFF.

This chain links TRBV27 with TRBJ2-3; TCRdb's D call, TRBD2, is unchecked because there is no DNA. Germline V lookup: CDR1 MNHEY, CDR2 SMNVEV (reference sequence). The CDR3 is 16 amino acids. CDR3 region: CASSPARAGGWGTQYF.

The V and J genes are TRBV7-2 and TRBJ2-1; the TCRdb D gene call, TRBD2, has no DNA to confirm it. The V gene's germline CDR1 is SGHTA and CDR2 FQGNSA. The CDR3 loop spans 16 amino acids. CDR3 region: CASSLQLAGVVNEQFF.

The V call is TRBV5-5, the J call TRBJ2-7; TCRdb calls TRBD2, which cannot be checked without DNA. The CDR3 loop spans 15 amino acids. The germline CDR1 and CDR2 sequences are SGHKS and YYEKEE (reference sequence). CDR3 amino acids: CASRPWSGVNYEQYF.